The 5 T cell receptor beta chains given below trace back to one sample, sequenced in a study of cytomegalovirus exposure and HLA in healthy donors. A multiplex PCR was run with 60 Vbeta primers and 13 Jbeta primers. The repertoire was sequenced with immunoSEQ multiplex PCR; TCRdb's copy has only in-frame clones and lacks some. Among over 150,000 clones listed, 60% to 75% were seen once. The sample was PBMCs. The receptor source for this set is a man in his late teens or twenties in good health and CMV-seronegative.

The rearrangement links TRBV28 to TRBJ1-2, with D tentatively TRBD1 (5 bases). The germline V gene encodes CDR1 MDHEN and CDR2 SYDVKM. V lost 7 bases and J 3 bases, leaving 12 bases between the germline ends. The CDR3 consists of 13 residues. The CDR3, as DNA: TGTGCCAGCACGTCAGGAGGGGACTATGGCTACACCTTC. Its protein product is CASTSGGDYGYTF.

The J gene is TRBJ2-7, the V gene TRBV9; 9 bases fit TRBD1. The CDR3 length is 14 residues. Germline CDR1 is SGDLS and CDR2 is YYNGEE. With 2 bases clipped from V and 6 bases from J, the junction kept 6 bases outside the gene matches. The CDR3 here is CASSVGDRVGEQYF. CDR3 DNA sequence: TGTGCCAGCAGCGTGGGGGACAGGGTCGGCGAGCAGTACTTC.

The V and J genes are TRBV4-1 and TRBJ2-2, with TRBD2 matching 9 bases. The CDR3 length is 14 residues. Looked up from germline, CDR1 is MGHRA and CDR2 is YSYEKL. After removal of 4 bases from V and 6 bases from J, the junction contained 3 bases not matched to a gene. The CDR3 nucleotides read TGCGCCAGCAGCCTCGGACTAGCGCCCGGGGAGCTGTTTTTT. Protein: CASSLGLAPGELFF.

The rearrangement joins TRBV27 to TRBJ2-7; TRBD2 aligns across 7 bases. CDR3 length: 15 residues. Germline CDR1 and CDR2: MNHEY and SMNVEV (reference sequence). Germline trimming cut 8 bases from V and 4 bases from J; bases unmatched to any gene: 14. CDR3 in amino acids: CASGPTGGGLYEQYV. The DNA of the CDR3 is TGTGCCAGCGGACCTACGGGGGGAGGCCTTTACGAGCAGTACGTC.

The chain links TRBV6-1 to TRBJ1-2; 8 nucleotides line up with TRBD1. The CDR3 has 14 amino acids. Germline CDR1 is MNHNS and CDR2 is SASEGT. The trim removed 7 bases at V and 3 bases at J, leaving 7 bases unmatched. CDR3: CASKGQGAYYGYTF. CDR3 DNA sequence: TGTGCCAGCAAGGGGCAGGGGGCGTACTATGGCTACACCTTC.